This record looks at one TCR beta chain sequence and its context. Its antigen is currently unknown. TCRdb analysed the 5' RACE reads with MiXCR anew, one entry per CDR3 protein. The data contain about 530,000 distinct CDR3 sequences, nearly 15% of them singletons. The source of the sample is a study of identical twins. Study findings and constraints: The study found excess low generation probability among twin-shared out-of-frame alpha sequences.

These data were also reused for a study on yellow fever vaccine responses in identical twins.

The TCR originated in a woman under 30 in good health. Sequenced: CD4+ T cells sorted from blood.

In DNA, the CDR3 is TGTGCCAGCAGCTTAGTCGGGAATCCGAATGAAAAACTGTTTTTT. Its protein product is CASSLVGNPNEKLFF. V is TRBV7-9 and J is TRBJ1-4; D is unclear. CDR1 SEHNR and CDR2 FQNEAQ come from the germline V gene (reference sequence). The CDR3 is 15 residues long. The germline V and J ends were trimmed by 1 base and 5 bases, with 11 bases remaining between them.